This is a list of T cell receptor beta chains from one sample in a study of tumor-infiltrating lymphocytes in primary liver carcinoma. One entry per CDR3 protein results from TCRdb running MiXCR on the multiplex PCR reads. The data show over 95,000 distinct CDR3 sequences, 55% to 70% seen once. Specimen: liver tumor tissue from sampling region 5. These receptors were obtained from a woman aged 55-70 years with primary liver carcinoma and hepatitis B virus infection. Both conserved end residues are trimmed from each CDR3. D genes are given only for firm matches.

J | D | V | CDR3
TRBJ2-5 | TRBD2 | TRBV12-3/TRBV12-4 | ANSLARGAGGETQY
TRBJ2-7 | TRBD2 | TRBV28 | ASSLSGRGYEQY
TRBJ1-2 | - | TRBV28 | ASSRPGGLGYT
TRBJ2-6 | - | TRBV5-6 | ASSLTGAGANVLT
TRBJ2-7 | TRBD1 | TRBV5-4 | ASSSGGTGVQNEQY
TRBJ2-1 | - | TRBV11-2 | ASSLEGSVQF
TRBJ2-7 | - | TRBV27 | ASGRLGRGEGSREQY
TRBJ2-2 | TRBD1 | TRBV5-6 | ARSNRGLGNTGELF
TRBJ1-1 | - | TRBV14 | ASSHQWNTEAF
TRBJ2-3 | TRBD1 | TRBV29-1 | SAMTGVSGTDTRY
TRBJ1-6 | - | TRBV28 | VSSPHKLTRSDRPLH
TRBJ2-3 | - | TRBV14 | ASSRGYTDTQY
TRBJ2-7 | TRBD2 | TRBV28 | ASSLWAWGGRAFYEQY
TRBJ2-7 | - | TRBV11-2 | ASSLDWRDEQY
TRBJ1-1 | - | TRBV12-3/TRBV12-4 | ANSFIRQNTEAF
TRBJ2-1 | - | TRBV29-1 | SVRLPGTAYNEQF
TRBJ1-1 | - | TRBV12-3/TRBV12-4 | ASSPTGRAF
TRBJ2-6 | TRBD1 | TRBV7-9 | AISLVFATGAIISGANVLT
TRBJ2-2 | - | TRBV5-6 | ASSLFGTASTGELV
TRBJ2-7 | - | TRBV4-2 | ASSHPGTSSSYEQY
TRBJ1-1 | - | TRBV5-5 | ANRREDHMNTEAF
TRBJ2-3 | TRBD2 | TRBV12-3/TRBV12-4 | VSSLSGTSGSYTQY
TRBJ1-3 | TRBD1 | TRBV6-6 | ASRATGAGNTIH
TRBJ2-2 | TRBD1 | TRBV28 | ASKGALGTGELF
TRBJ2-7 | TRBD2 | TRBV12-3/TRBV12-4 | ASSLAWTAGAYEQY
TRBJ1-4 | TRBD1 | TRBV5-1 | ASSFSGAGTGNEKLF
TRBJ2-5 | TRBD1 | TRBV7-9 | ASSLGQGQETQY
TRBJ1-2 | - | TRBV6-1 | ASSDRQQGTRYGYT
TRBJ2-1 | - | TRBV11-2 | ASSAGLAGDYMADEQF
TRBJ1-1 | TRBD1 | TRBV14 | ASSQMTGDLEAF
TRBJ2-6 | - | TRBV5-1 | ASGLGQNSGANVLT
TRBJ2-7 | TRBD2 | TRBV30 | VCPTSGSGLCEQY
TRBJ2-3 | - | TRBV5-5 | ASNPRAALSTDTQY
TRBJ2-7 | - | TRBV11-2 | ASSYGGRTLGSEQY
TRBJ2-4 | TRBD2 | TRBV7-9 | ASGSGGAKIVQY
TRBJ2-4 | TRBD1 | TRBV28 | ASRPGGAGNIHY
TRBJ2-3 | TRBD1 | TRBV29-1 | STSGTGWAGTQY
TRBJ2-3 | - | TRBV4-1 | ASQGGGDTGPTDTQY
TRBJ2-1 | - | TRBV11-2 | ASSLPELWDDEQF
TRBJ1-1 | - | TRBV12-3/TRBV12-4 | ASKPDRGDNTEAF
TRBJ2-7 | - | TRBV6-5 | ASSPWDADYEQY
TRBJ1-1 | - | TRBV28 | DSSLNSRTVEAF
TRBJ1-1 | - | TRBV28 | ASSYVGGRGEAF
TRBJ1-1 | - | TRBV6-5 | ASSYSTGRGEAS
TRBJ2-1 | - | TRBV6-1 | ASSTRDPYNEQF